This T cell receptor (beta chain) was documented in a study of blood T cell repertoires in COVID-19 (dated by TCRdb to about 2020). The study in broad terms: Samples from collaborators originated in the United States, Italy and Spain and spanned both the acute and convalescent phases of COVID-19. The material from the prospective study consisted of cDNA or gDNA derived from T cells, B-cell-depleted T cells, or PBMCs. The dataset comprised deeply sampled blood TCRbeta repertoires from subjects exposed to, actively infected with, or recovered from COVID-19. The repertoires were released in a freely available public database intended as a resource for research on the immune response to SARS-CoV-2. Where available, HLA class I and class II types were taken from metadata supplied by the sample provider and were not determined by assay-based typing. The sample metadata nearly always contained a de-identified subject ID, COVID-19 status, age in years and sex. The samples were drawn from the first 160 participants of the ongoing ImmuneRACE study and from under 1,500 subjects provided by 6 global collaborators. Results the study describes overall, beyond this receptor: The quantity of clinical and demographic metadata differed by source and by participant and was supplied without curation.

About this clone: Its antigen specificity is not known. No base qualities exist here, and no much larger clone lies one base off it.

Participants in the prospective study were enrolled through a virtual design, were aged roughly 18 to 95 years, and lived in approximately 25 United States geographic areas. In the prospective study, participants were assigned to cohorts based on the clinical history participants reported in a screening survey and a study questionnaire. ImmuneRACE Cohort 3 recovered participants were defined by two consecutive negative NP/OP PCR tests, healthcare professional clearance, or symptom resolution. In the prospective study, whole blood, serum and a nasopharyngeal or oropharyngeal swab were collected from each participant by mobile phlebotomists. Over an approximately 2-month period, participants in the prospective study had the option of providing additional blood draws and questionnaires. Before DNA extraction, prospective study blood samples were shipped either frozen or at room temperature. Deletion took 1 base off V and 6 bases off J, with a span of 13 bases between the germline ends. Measured from the cysteine to the phenylalanine, the CDR3 is 15 residues long. Only the CDR3 portion is preserved as DNA: 45 bases, with reading frame beginning at the first base. The germline V gene supplies CDR1 LGHNA and CDR2 YNFKEQ.

TCRbeta CDR3 regions were amplified from genomic DNA using the immunoSEQ Assay, a bias-controlled multiplex PCR. On the authors' methods: Within the assay, amplification of reference gene primers was used to estimate how many nucleated cells each sample contained. To quantify the absolute abundance of each unique TCRbeta CDR3 rearrangement, sequence reads were collapsed and filtered. For each sample, productive Simpson clonality was calculated as the square root of Simpson's diversity index over productive rearrangements. TCRdb retrieved this table from immuneACCESS and kept in-frame rearrangements only. Not all clones are present; in checked studies, unresolved V genes account for under half, and no reason is known for the remainder. Clonal size and the V and J genes are those of that table, whereas D and trimming came from the DNA. For this sample there are 370,000 or so clones; about 87% appear just once. The top ten clonotypes cover 1.3% of the sample.

The sequence came from a man younger than 40 who had recovered from COVID-19. Material for sequencing was PBMCs or T cells enriched from blood (not recorded which). The chain is made from TRBV4-2 and TRBJ1-5; TRBD1 could be the D gene, as 5 bases match. The CDR3 here reads CASSQARDLGQPQHF. The nucleotide sequence is given as TGTGCCAGCAGCCAAGCCAGGGACTTGGGTCAGCCCCAGCATTTT.